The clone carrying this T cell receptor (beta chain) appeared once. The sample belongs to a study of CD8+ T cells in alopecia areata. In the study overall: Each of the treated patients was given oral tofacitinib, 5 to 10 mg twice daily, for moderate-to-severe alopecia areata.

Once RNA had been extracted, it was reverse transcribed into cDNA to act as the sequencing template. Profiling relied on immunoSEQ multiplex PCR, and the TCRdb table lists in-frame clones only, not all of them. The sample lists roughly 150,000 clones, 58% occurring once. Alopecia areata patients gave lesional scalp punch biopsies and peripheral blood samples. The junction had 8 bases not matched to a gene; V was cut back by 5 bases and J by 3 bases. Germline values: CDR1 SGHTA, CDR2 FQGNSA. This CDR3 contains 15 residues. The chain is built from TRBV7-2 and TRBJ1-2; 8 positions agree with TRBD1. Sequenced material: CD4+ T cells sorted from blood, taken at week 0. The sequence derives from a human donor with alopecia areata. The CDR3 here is CASSPGQGNYYGYTF. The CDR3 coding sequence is TGTGCCAGCAGCCCTGGACAGGGAAACTACTATGGCTACACCTTC. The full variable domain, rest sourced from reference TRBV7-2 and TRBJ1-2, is GAGVSQSPSNKVTEKGKDVELRCDPISGHTALYWYRQSLGQGLEFLIYFQGNSAPDKSGLPSDRFSAERTGGSVSTLTIQRTQQEDSAVYLCASSPGQGNYYGYTFGSGTRLTVV.